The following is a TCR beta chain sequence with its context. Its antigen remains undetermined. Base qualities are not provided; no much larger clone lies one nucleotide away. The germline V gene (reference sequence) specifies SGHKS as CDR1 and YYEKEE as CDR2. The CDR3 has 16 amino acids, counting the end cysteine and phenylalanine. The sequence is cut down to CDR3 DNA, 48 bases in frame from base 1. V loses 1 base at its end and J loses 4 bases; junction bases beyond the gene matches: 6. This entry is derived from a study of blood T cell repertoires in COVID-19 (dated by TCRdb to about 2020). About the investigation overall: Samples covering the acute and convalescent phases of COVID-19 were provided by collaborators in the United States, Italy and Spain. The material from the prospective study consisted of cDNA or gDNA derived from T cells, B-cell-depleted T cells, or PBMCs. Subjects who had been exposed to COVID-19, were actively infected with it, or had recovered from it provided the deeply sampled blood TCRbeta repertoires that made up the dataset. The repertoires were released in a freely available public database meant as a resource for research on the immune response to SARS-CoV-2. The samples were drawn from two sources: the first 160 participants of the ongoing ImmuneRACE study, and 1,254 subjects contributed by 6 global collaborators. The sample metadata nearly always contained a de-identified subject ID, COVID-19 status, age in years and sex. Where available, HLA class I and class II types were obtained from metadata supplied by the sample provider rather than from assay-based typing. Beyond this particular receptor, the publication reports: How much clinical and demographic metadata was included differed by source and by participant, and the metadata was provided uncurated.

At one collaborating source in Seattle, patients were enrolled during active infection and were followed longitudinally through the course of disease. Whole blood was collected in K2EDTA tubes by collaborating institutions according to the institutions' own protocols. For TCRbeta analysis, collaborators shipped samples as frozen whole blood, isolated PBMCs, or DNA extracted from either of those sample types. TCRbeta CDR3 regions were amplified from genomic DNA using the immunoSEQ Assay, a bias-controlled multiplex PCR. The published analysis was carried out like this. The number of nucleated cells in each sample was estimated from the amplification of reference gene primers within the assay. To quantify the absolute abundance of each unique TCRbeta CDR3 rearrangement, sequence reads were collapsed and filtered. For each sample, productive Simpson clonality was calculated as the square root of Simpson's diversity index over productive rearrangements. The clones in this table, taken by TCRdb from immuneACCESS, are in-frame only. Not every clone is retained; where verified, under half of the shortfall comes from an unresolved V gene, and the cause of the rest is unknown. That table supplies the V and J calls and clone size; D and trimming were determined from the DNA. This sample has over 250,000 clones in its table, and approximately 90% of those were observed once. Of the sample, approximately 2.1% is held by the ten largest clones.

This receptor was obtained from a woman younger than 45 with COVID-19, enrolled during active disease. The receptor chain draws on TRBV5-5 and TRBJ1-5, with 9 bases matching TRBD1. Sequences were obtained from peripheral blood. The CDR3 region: CASSLLPGQGNQPQHF. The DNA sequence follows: TGTGCCAGCAGCTTGTTACCGGGACAGGGTAATCAGCCCCAGCATTTT.